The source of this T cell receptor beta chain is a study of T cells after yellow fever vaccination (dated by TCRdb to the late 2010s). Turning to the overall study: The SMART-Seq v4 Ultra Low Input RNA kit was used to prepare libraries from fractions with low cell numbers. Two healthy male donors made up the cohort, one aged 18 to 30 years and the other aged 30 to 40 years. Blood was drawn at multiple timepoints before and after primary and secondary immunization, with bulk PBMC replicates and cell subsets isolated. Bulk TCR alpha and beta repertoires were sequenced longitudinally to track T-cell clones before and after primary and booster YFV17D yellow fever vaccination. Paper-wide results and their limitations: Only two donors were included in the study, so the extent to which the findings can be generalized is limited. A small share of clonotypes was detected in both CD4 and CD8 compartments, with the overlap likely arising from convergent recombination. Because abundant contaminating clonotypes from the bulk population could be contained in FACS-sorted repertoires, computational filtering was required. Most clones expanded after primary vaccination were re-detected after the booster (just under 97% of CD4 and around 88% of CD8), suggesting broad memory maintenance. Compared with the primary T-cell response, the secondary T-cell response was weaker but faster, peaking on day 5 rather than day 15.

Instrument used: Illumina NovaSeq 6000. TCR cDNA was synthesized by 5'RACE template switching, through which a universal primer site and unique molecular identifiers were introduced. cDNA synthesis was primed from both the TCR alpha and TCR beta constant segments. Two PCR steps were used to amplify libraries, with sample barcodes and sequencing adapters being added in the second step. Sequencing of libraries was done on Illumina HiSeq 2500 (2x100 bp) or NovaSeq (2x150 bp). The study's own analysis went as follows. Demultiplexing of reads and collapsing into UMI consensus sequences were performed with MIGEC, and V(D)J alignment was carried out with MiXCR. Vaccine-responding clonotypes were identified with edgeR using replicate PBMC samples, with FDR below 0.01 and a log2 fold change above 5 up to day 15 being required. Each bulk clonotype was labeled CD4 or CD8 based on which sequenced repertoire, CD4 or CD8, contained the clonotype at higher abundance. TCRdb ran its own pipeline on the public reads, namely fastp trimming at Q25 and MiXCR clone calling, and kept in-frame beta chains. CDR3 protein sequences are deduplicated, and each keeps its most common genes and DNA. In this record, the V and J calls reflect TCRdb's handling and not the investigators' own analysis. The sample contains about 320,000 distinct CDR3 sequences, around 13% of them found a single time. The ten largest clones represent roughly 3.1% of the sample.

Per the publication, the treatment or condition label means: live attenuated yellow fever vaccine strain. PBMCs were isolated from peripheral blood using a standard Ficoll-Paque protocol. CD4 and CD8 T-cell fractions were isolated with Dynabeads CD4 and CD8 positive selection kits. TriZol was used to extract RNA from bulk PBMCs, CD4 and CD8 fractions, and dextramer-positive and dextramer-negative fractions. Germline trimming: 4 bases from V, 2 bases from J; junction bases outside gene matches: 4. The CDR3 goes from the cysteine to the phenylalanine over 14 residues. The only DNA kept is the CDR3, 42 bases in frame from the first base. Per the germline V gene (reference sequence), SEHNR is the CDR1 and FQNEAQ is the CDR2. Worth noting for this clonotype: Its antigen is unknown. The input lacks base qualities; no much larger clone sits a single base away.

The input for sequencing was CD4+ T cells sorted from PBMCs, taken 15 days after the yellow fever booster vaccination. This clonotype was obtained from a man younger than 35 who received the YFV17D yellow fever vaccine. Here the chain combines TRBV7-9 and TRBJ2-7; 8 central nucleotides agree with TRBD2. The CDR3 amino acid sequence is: CASSSWTSPYEQYF. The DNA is TGTGCCAGCAGCTCCTGGACTAGCCCCTACGAGCAGTACTTC.